The clone carrying this TCR beta chain was seen at least ten times. What it recognizes is unknown. TCR beta CDR3 regions were amplified from RNA. A set of HTBI primers served as the primers for a first-round RT-PCR of the TCR CDR3. MiXCR, run by TCRdb on the multiplex PCR reads, gives a single entry per CDR3 protein. This sample yields 640,000 or so distinct CDR3 sequences, of which about 14% are seen a single time; about 3.9% belongs to the top ten. This record belongs to a study of T cells in Graves' hyperthyroidism and ophthalmopathy. Study-level results: The blood repertoire included most of the expanded thyroid clonotypes above 0.001. In simple terms, a model built on 13 V-J features told ophthalmopathy apart from stable hyperthyroidism.

This CDR3 has 14 residues. Deletions cut 3 bases from V and 0 bases from J, with 9 bases between. Germline-derived CDR1 and CDR2 are SGHTA and FQGNSA. This chain joins TRBV7-2 and TRBJ2-7; D might be TRBD1 or TRBD2, each matching 5 bases. This receptor was taken from a woman aged 35 to 49 with Graves' ophthalmopathy. The sequencing sample was made of blood. The DNA of the CDR3 is TGTGCCAGCAGCTTGGGGGACCGCTCCTACGAGCAGTACTTC. The encoded protein is CASSLGDRSYEQYF.